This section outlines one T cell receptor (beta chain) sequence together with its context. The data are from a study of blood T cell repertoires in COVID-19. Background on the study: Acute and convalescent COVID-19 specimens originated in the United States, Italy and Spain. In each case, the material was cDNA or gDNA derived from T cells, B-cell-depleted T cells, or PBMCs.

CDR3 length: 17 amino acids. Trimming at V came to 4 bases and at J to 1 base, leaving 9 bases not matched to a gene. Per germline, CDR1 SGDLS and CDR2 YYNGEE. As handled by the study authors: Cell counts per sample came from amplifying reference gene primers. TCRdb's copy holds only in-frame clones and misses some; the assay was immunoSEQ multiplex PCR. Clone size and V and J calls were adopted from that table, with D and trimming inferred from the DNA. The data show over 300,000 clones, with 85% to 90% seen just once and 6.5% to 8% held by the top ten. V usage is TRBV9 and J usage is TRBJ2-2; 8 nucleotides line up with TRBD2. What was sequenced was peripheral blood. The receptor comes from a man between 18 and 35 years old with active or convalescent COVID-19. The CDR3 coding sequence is TGTGCCAGCAGCCCACGGAGCAGCGGGGGGAACACCGGGGAGCTGTTTTTT. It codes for CASSPRSSGGNTGELFF.